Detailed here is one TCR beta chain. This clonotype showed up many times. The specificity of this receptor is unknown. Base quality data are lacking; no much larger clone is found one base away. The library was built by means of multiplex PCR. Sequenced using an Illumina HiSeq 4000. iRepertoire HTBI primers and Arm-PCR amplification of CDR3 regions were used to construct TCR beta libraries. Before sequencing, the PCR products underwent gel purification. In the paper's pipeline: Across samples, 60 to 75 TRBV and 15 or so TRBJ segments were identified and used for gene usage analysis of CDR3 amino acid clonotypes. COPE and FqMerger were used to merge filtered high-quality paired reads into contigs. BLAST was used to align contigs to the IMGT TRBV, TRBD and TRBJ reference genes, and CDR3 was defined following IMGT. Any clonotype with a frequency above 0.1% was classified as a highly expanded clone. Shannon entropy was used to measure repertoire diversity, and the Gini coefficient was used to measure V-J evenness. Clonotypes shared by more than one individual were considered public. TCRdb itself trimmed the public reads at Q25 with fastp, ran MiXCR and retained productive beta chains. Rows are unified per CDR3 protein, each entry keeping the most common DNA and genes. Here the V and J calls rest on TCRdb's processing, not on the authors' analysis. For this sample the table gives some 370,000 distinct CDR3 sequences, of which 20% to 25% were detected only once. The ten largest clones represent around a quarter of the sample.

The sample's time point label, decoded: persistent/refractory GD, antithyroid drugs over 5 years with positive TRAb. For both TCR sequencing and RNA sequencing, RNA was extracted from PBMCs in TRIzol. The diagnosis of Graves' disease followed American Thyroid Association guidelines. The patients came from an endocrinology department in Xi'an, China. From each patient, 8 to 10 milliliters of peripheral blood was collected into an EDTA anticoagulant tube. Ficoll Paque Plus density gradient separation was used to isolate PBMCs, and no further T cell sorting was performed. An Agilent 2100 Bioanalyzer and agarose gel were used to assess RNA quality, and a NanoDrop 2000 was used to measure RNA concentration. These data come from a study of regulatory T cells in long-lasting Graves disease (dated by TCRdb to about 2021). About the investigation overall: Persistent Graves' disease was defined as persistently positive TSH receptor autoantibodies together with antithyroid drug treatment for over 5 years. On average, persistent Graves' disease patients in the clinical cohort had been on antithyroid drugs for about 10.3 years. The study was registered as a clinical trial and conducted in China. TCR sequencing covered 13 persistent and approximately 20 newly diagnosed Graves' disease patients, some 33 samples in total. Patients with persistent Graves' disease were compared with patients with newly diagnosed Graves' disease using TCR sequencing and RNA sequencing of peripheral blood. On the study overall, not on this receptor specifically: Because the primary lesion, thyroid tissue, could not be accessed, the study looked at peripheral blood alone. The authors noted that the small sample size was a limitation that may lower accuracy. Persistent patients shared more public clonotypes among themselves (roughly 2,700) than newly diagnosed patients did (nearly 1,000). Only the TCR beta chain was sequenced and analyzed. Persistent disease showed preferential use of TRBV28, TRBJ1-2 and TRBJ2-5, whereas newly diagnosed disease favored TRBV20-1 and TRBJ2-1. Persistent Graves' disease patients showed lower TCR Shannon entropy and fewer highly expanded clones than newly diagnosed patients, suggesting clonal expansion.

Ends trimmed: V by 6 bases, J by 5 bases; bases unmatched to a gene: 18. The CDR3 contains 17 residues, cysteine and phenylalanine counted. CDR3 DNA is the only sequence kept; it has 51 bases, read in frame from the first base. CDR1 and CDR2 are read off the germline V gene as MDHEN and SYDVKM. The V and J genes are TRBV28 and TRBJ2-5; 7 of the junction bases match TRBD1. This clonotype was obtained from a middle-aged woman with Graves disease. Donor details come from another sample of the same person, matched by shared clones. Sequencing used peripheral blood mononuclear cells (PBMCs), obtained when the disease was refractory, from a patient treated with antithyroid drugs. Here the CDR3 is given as CASRPMTGPSVRETQYF. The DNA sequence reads TGTGCCAGCAGACCCATGACAGGGCCCAGCGTTCGGGAGACCCAGTACTTC.